Listed below are T cell receptor beta chains from one sample, sequenced in a study of OX40 agonist ivuxolimab in advanced cancers. Generated by immunoSEQ multiplex PCR, the TCRdb table keeps only in-frame clones and is missing some. The table has some 83,000 clones, roughly 80% seen once. The starting material was CD4+ or CD8+ T cells sorted from blood, obtained in a trial of the OX40 agonist ivuxolimab. The receptor source for this set is an adult with an advanced solid tumor such as melanoma, head and neck, liver or kidney cancer. CDR3s include the opening cysteine and the closing phenylalanine or tryptophan. A D gene is named only where the DNA matches it firmly. Where a row states a size, it is once, few, many or the class of an expanded clone; other rows omit it.

V,J,D,size,CDR3,DNA
TRBV11-2,TRBJ2-1,TRBD2,-,CASSPFGTSGRWYPFF,TGTGCCAGCAGTCCCTTTGGGACTAGCGGGAGGTGGTATCCGTTCTTC
TRBV18,TRBJ2-5,-,-,CASSRDSQETQYF,TGTGCCAGCTCACGGGATTCCCAAGAGACCCAGTACTTC
TRBV7-9,TRBJ2-3,-,-,CASSYNTDTQYF,TGTGCCAGCAGCTACAACACAGATACGCAGTATTTT
TRBV2,TRBJ2-3,-,once,CASSEGTPTDTQYF,TGTGCCAGCAGTGAAGGGACCCCCACAGATACGCAGTATTTT
TRBV2,TRBJ1-5,-,-,CASSGRGNYQPQHF,TGTGCCAGCAGTGGGCGGGGAAATTATCAGCCCCAGCATTTT
TRBV27,TRBJ2-3,-,-,CASSFQDTQYF,TGTGCCAGCAGTTTTCAAGATACGCAGTATTTT
TRBV5-1,TRBJ1-2,-,-,CASSFGDPGWANYGYTF,TGCGCCAGCAGCTTCGGAGACCCGGGATGGGCTAACTATGGCTACACCTTC
TRBV7-9,TRBJ2-3,TRBD2,-,CASSFSSGGTTDTQYF,TGTGCCAGCAGCTTCTCTAGCGGGGGTACCACAGATACGCAGTATTTT
TRBV19,TRBJ2-1,TRBD2,medium-sized,CASSRGSSGGGEQFF,TGTGCCAGTAGTAGAGGTTCTAGCGGGGGCGGGGAGCAGTTCTTC
TRBV19,TRBJ1-2,TRBD1,-,CASSWDRISYGYTF,TGTGCCAGTAGTTGGGACAGGATATCCTATGGCTACACCTTC
TRBV10-3,TRBJ1-1,-,-,CAVRGSLTGTEAFF,TGTGCCGTCAGGGGATCCCTGACCGGCACTGAAGCTTTCTTT
TRBV9,TRBJ2-1,TRBD1,-,CASSKDRHEQFF,TGTGCCAGCAGCAAGGACAGGCACGAGCAGTTCTTC
TRBV5-1,TRBJ2-2,-,once,CASRGVSNTGELFF,TGCGCCAGCAGGGGGGTTTCAAACACCGGGGAGCTGTTTTTT
TRBV18,TRBJ2-2,TRBD2,-,CASSLRNGRATGELFF,TGTGCCAGCTCACTACGGAACGGGAGGGCCACCGGGGAGCTGTTTTTT
TRBV2,TRBJ2-5,-,-,CASSNHPEETQYF,TGTGCCAGCAGCAACCACCCGGAGGAGACCCAGTACTTC
TRBV7-9,TRBJ2-2,-,-,CASSYATGQGLFF,TGTGCCAGCAGCTACGCGACAGGTCAAGGGCTGTTTTTT
TRBV9,TRBJ2-7,TRBD2,-,CASSVGGFGGGEQYF,TGTGCCAGCAGCGTAGGAGGTTTCGGCGGGGGCGAGCAGTACTTC
TRBV19,TRBJ2-1,-,-,CASSKEGLDEQFF,TGTGCCAGTAGTAAGGAGGGGCTGGACGAGCAGTTCTTC
TRBV2,TRBJ2-3,-,-,CASSAGRDSRPYF,TGTGCCAGCAGCGCCGGAAGGGACTCGAGACCGTATTTT
TRBV6-1,TRBJ1-3,-,-,CASSPSDSSGNTIYF,TGTGCCAGTAGTCCCTCGGACAGCTCTGGAAACACCATATATTTT
TRBV7-9,TRBJ1-5,-,few,CASSSTGQGNQPQHF,TGTGCCAGCAGCTCCACAGGGCAGGGCAATCAGCCCCAGCATTTT
TRBV28,TRBJ2-7,-,-,CASSRSYEQYF,TGTGCCAGCAGTCGGTCCTACGAGCAGTACTTC
TRBV11-3,TRBJ1-2,TRBD1,-,CASSLDQGAGYGYTF,TGTGCCAGCAGCTTAGATCAGGGGGCCGGCTATGGCTACACCTTC
TRBV6-5,TRBJ2-1,-,-,CASSYEGNEQFF,TGTGCCAGCAGTTACGAGGGCAATGAGCAGTTCTTC
TRBV9,TRBJ2-2,TRBD1,-,CASSARTGGYSGELFF,TGTGCCAGCAGCGCACGGACAGGAGGCTACTCCGGGGAGCTGTTTTTT
TRBV15,TRBJ2-2,-,-,CATSRYRNSGELFF,TGTGCCACCAGCAGGTACCGGAACTCCGGGGAGCTGTTTTTT
TRBV9,TRBJ2-7,TRBD1,-,CASSEGQGFEQYF,TGTGCCAGCAGCGAGGGACAGGGGTTCGAGCAGTACTTC
TRBV9,TRBJ2-3,-,-,CASSVEGASSMGNTQYF,TGTGCCAGCAGCGTGGAAGGGGCATCCTCCATGGGGAATACGCAGTATTTT
TRBV9,TRBJ2-7,-,-,CASSVGPEGFGEQYF,TGTGCCAGCAGCGTAGGGCCAGAGGGGTTCGGCGAGCAGTACTTC
TRBV7-8,TRBJ1-1,TRBD1,-,CASSLMGQGTTEAFF,TGTGCCAGCAGCTTAATGGGACAGGGGACCACTGAAGCTTTCTTT
TRBV27,TRBJ1-4,-,-,CASSTRQARNEKLFF,TGTGCCAGCAGTACCCGACAGGCGAGAAATGAAAAACTGTTTTTT
TRBV6-1,TRBJ1-4,-,few,CASSGEMDNEKLFF,TGTGCCAGCAGTGGGGAAATGGATAATGAAAAACTGTTTTTT
TRBV6-1,TRBJ2-1,-,-,CASSERDRALMNEQFF,TGTGCCAGCAGTGAAAGGGATAGGGCCCTTATGAATGAGCAGTTCTTC
TRBV18,TRBJ2-6,-,-,CASSPSGSSGANVLTF,TGTGCCAGCTCACCTTCTGGCAGCTCTGGGGCCAACGTCCTGACTTTC
TRBV4-1,TRBJ2-2,-,-,CASSQANVNTGELFF,TGCGCCAGCAGCCAAGCGAATGTGAACACCGGGGAGCTGTTTTTT
TRBV4-2,TRBJ2-7,-,-,CASSQAERTYEQYF,TGTGCCAGCAGCCAAGCTGAGCGTACCTACGAGCAGTACTTC
TRBV4-1,TRBJ2-1,-,once,CASSQGTLHEQFF,TGCGCCAGCAGCCAAGGTACTTTGCATGAGCAGTTCTTC
TRBV5-5,TRBJ1-1,-,few,CASSIRDLTSAFF,TGTGCCAGCAGCATCAGGGACCTTACGTCGGCTTTCTTT
TRBV11-3,TRBJ2-7,-,-,CASSLEGQGGYEQYF,TGTGCCAGCAGCTTAGAGGGGCAGGGCGGCTACGAGCAGTACTTC
TRBV11-2,TRBJ2-1,-,-,CASSLVGTEQFF,TGTGCCAGCAGCTTAGTAGGGACAGAGCAGTTCTTC
TRBV27,TRBJ2-5,TRBD2,-,CASSASGRAKTQYF,TGTGCCAGCAGTGCTAGCGGGAGGGCGAAGACCCAGTACTTC
TRBV11-2,TRBJ1-6,-,-,CASSLGGAGLGSPLHF,TGTGCCAGCAGCTTAGGAGGGGCAGGGTTGGGTTCACCCCTCCACTTT
TRBV30,TRBJ2-7,-,-,CAWSDRWYYEQYF,TGTGCCTGGAGTGATCGGTGGTACTACGAGCAGTACTTC
TRBV28,TRBJ2-3,TRBD1,-,CASSWGQGLTDTQYF,TGTGCCAGCAGTTGGGGACAGGGACTCACAGATACGCAGTATTTT
TRBV12-5,TRBJ1-1,-,-,CASGPGSSMNTEAFF,TGTGCTAGTGGTCCCGGATCCAGCATGAACACTGAAGCTTTCTTT
TRBV29-1,TRBJ2-7,-,-,CSVGGTPSSYEQYF,TGCAGCGTTGGGGGCACACCGAGCTCCTACGAGCAGTACTTC
TRBV21-1,TRBJ1-5,-,-,CASSKYRENGVNQPQHF,TGTGCCAGCAGCAAATACAGGGAGAATGGGGTCAATCAGCCCCAGCATTTT
TRBV5-4,TRBJ2-7,TRBD1,-,CASSLDRGTYEQYF,TGTGCCAGCAGCCTAGACAGGGGTACGTACGAGCAGTACTTC
TRBV10-2,TRBJ2-7,TRBD1,-,CASSEGGQAHSYEQYF,TGCGCCAGCAGTGAGGGTGGACAGGCTCACTCCTACGAGCAGTACTTC
TRBV7-2,TRBJ2-1,TRBD2,few,CASSLVSGSPLSEQFF,TGTGCCAGCAGCTTAGTTAGCGGGAGCCCCTTGAGTGAGCAGTTCTTC
TRBV5-1,TRBJ2-2,-,-,CASSFGPQGNTGELFF,TGCGCCAGCAGCTTTGGGCCACAGGGTAACACCGGGGAGCTGTTTTTT
TRBV5-1,TRBJ2-1,-,-,CASSTGYNEQFF,TGCGCCAGCAGCACAGGTTACAATGAGCAGTTCTTC
TRBV6-1,TRBJ1-6,TRBD1,-,CASTNLQGAPSPLHF,TGTGCCAGCACCAACCTACAGGGGGCGCCTTCACCCCTCCACTTT
TRBV11-2,TRBJ2-7,TRBD1,-,CASKGDRDRVYEQYF,TGTGCCAGCAAAGGAGACCGGGACAGGGTCTACGAGCAGTACTTC
TRBV30,TRBJ1-6,-,-,CAWSMGNYNSPLHF,TGTGCCTGGAGCATGGGGAACTATAATTCACCCCTCCACTTT